The 8 T cell receptor beta chains given below trace back to one sample, sequenced in a study of CD8 T cells in Susac syndrome. RNA amounts of 0.5 to 1 ug underwent reverse transcription with random hexamers. MiXCR, applied by TCRdb to the immunoSEQ multiplex PCR reads, yields one record per CDR3 protein. Among more than 95,000 distinct CDR3 sequences listed, 80% to 95% were seen once. Sequenced input: CD8+ T cells from PBMCs. Receptors originate from a human donor with multiple sclerosis.

J is TRBJ2-7 and V is TRBV4-1, with 11 bases that match TRBD2. CDR3 length equals 19 residues. J lost 4 bases, V lost 1 base, and 15 bases had no gene match. Germline lookup yields CDR1 MGHRA and CDR2 YSYEKL. CDR3 loop: CASSQVFSGRASDLYEQYV. The CDR3 DNA sequence: TGCGCCAGCAGCCAAGTCTTTAGCGGGAGGGCCTCGGACCTGTACGAGCAGTACGTC.

The CDR3 protein is CASSFGIAGIYEQYV. The CDR3 nucleotides are TGTGCCAGCAGCTTCGGGATAGCGGGGATTTACGAGCAGTACGTC. The rearrangement uses TRBV6-2 or TRBV6-3 and TRBJ2-7; 8 nucleotides line up with TRBD2. The CDR3 covers 15 residues. Per germline, CDR1 MNHEY and CDR2 SVGEGT. With V trimmed by 6 bases and J by 4 bases, 11 bases remained unmatched.

The rearrangement links TRBV20-1 to TRBJ2-2; no reliable D call. V was shortened by 0 bases and J by 6 bases, with 8 bases between the two germline ends. CDR1 is DFQATT and CDR2 is SNEGSKA in the germline V gene (reference sequence). CDR3 length: 13 amino acids. The CDR3 nucleotides read TGCAGTGCTAGAGATCTGGGATCCGGGGAGCTGTTTTTT. Its translation: CSARDLGSGELFF.

The chain joins TRBV5-1 to TRBJ2-7; D possibly matches TRBD1 or TRBD2 (6 bases each). There are 15 residues in the CDR3. Germline CDR1 reads SGHRS; CDR2 reads YFSETQ. Trimming took 0 bases from V and 2 from J, leaving 12 bases between them. The DNA for the CDR3 is TGCGCCAGCAGCTTGGAGGGGGGTACAGCCTACGAGCAGTACTTC. Translated, it gives CASSLEGGTAYEQYF.

The J gene is TRBJ1-1, the V gene TRBV30, with a weak D call TRBD1 (5 bases). From germline, CDR1 is GTSNPN and CDR2 SVGIG (reference sequence). The CDR3 is 13 residues long. V lost 5 bases and J lost 5, with 15 bases in between. Here the CDR3 reads CAWSRDGRTEAFF. CDR3 coding DNA: TGTGCCTGGTCAAGGGACGGAAGAACTGAAGCTTTCTTT.

The chain recombines TRBV5-6 with TRBJ2-5; the D gene is possibly TRBD2 (6 bases). V gave up 8 bases and J gave up 2 bases, with 13 bases separating them. CDR1 and CDR2 from the germline V gene are SGHDT and YYEEEE. This CDR3 has 13 amino acids. This CDR3 is CASGGAPQETQYF. CDR3 sequence (DNA): TGTGCCAGTGGCGGGGCTCCACAAGAGACCCAGTACTTC.

The chain uses TRBV7-3 and TRBJ2-2, with 7 bases lining up with TRBD2. The germline V gene has CDR1 SGHTA and CDR2 FQGTGA. CDR3 length: 15 amino acids. With V trimmed by 4 bases and J by 1 base, 3 bases remained unmatched. The CDR3 spells CASSWGGKNTGELFF. The CDR3 DNA sequence: TGTGCCAGCAGCTGGGGGGGGAAGAACACCGGGGAGCTGTTTTTT.

The chain couples TRBV11-2 to TRBJ2-1; TRBD2 matches at 7 bases. Trimming removed 5 bases from V and 8 bases from J; junction bases left unmatched: 9. Looked up from germline, CDR1 is SGHAT and CDR2 is FQNNGV. The CDR3 sequence is 14 residues long. For the CDR3, the DNA is TGTGCCAGCAGCATACGACTAGCTATCGATGAGCAGTTCTTC. Encoded protein: CASSIRLAIDEQFF.